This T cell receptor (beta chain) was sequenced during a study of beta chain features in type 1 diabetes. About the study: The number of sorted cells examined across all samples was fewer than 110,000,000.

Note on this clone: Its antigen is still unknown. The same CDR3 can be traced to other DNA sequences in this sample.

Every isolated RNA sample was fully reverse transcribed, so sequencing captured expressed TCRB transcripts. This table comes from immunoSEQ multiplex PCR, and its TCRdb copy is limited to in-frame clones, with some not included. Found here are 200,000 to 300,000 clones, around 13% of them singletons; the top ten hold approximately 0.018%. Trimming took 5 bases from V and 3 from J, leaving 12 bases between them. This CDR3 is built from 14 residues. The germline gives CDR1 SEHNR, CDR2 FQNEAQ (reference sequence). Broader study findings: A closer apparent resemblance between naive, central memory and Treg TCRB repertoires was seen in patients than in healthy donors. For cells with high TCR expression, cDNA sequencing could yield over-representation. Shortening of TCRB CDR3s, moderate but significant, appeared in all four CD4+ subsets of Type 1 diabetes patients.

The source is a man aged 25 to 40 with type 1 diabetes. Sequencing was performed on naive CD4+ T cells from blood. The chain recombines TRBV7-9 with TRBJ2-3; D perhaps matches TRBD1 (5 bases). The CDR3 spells CASSASGRTDTQYF. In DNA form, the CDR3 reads TGTGCCAGCAGCGCGTCAGGGCGGACAGATACGCAGTATTTT. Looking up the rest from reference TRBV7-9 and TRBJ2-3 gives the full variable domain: DTGVSQNPRHKITKRGQNVTFRCDPISEHNRLYWYRQTLGQGPEFLTYFQNEAQLEKSRLLSDRFSAERPKGSFSTLEIQRTEQGDSAMYLCASSASGRTDTQYFGPGTRLTVL.